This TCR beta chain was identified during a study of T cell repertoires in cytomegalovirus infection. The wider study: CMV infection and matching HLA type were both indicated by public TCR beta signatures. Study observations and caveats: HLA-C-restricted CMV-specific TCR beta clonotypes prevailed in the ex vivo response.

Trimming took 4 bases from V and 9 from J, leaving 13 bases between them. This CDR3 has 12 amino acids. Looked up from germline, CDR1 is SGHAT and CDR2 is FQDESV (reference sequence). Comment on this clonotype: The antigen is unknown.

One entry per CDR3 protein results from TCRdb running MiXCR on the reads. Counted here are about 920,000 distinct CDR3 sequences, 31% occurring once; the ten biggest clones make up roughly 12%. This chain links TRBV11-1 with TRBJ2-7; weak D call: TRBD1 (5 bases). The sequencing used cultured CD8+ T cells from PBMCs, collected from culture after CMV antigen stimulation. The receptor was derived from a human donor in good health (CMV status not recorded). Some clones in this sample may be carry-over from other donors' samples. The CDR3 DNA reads TGTGCCAGCAGCTCAGACCAGGGTTGGCAGTACTTC. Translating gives CASSSDQGWQYF.